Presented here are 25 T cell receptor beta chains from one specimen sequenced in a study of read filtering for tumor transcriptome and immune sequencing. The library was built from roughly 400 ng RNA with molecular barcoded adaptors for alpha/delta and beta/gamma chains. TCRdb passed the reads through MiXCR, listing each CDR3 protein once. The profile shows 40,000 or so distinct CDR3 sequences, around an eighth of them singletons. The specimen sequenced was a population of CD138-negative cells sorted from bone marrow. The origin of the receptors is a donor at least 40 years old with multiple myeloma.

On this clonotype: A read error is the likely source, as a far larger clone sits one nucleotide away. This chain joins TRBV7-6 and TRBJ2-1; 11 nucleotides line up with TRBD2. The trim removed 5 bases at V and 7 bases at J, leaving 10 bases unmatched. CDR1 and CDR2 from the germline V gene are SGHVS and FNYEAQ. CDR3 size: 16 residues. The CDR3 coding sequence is TGTGCCAGCAGCCTCGAGGGACTAGCGGTGAAAAATGAGCAGTTCTTC. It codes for CASSLEGLAVKNEQFF.

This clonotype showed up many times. DNA for the CDR3: TGTGCCAGCAGTTTATTAGCTGGGGTAGCGGGTTACAATGAAGCTTTCTTT. Translated, it gives CASSLLAGVAGYNEAFF. The chain recombines TRBV28 with TRBJ1-1; D ambiguous. Germline loops: CDR1 MDHEN, CDR2 SYDVKM. V lost 1 base, J lost 7 bases, and 22 bases lay in between. CDR3 length: 17 amino acids.

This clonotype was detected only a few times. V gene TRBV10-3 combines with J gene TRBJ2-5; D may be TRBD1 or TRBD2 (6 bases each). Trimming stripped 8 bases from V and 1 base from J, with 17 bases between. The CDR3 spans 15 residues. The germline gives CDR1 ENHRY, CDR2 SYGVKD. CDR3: CAIRQGRGFQETQYF. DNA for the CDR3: TGTGCCATCCGTCAGGGGCGGGGTTTCCAAGAGACCCAGTACTTC.

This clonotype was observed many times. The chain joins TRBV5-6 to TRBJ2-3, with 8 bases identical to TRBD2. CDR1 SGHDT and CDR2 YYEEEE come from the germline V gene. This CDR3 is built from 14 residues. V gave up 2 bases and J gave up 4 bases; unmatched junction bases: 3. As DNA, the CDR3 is TGTGCCAGCAGCTTCGGACTAGCTTCAGATACGCAGTATTTT. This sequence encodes CASSFGLASDTQYF. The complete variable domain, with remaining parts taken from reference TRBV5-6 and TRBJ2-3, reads DAGVTQSPTHLIKTRGQQVTLRCSPKSGHDTVSWYQQALGQGPQFIFQYYEEEERQRGNFPDRFSGHQFPNYSSELNVNALLLGDSALYLCASSFGLASDTQYFGPGTRLTVL.

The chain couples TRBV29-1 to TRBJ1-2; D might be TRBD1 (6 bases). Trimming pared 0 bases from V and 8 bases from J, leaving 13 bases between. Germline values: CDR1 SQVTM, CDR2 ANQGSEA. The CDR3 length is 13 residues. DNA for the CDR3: TGCAGCGTTGAAGAGCTAGGGGGGCTGGGCTACACCTTC. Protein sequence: CSVEELGGLGYTF.

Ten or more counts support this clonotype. The CDR3 spells CASSGAGELFF. DNA of the CDR3: TGCGCCAGCAGTGGGGCTGGGGAGCTGTTTTTT. V and J are TRBV10-1 and TRBJ2-2; D gene ambiguous. The germline gives CDR1 WNHNN, CDR2 SYGVQD (reference sequence). V gave up 4 bases and J gave up 8 bases, with 5 bases separating them. The CDR3 has 11 residues.

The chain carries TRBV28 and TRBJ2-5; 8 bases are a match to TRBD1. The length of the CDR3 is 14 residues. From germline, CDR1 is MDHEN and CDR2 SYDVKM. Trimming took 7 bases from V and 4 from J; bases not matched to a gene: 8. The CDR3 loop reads CASKGRGRLETQYF. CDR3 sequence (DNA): TGTGCCAGCAAGGGCAGGGGGCGCTTAGAGACCCAGTACTTC.

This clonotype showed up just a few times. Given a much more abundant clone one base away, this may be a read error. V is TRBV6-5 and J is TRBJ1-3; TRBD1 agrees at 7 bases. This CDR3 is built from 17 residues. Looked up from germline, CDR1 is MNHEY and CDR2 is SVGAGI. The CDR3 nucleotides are TGTGCCAGCAGTCCGCTCCTACAGGGGAGTAACGGAAACACCATACATTTT. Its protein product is CASSPLLQGSNGNTIHF.

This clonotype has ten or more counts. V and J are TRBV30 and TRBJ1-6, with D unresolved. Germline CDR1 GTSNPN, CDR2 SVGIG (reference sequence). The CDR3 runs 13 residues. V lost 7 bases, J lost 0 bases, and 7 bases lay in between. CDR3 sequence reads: CAYSSSYNSPLHF. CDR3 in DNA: TGTGCCTATTCGAGCTCCTATAATTCACCCCTCCACTTT.

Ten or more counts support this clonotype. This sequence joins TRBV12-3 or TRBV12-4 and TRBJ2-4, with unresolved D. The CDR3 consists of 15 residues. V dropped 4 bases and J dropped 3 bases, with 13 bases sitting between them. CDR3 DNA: TGTGCCAGCAGTTACAACCCGGTAAACAAAAACATTCAGTACTTC. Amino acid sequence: CASSYNPVNKNIQYF.

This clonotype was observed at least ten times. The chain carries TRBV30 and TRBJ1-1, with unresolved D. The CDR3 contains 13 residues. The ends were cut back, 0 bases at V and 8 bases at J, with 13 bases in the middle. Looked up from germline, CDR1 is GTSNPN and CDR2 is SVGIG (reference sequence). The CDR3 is CAWSVQAGKEAFF. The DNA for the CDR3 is TGTGCCTGGAGTGTACAAGCGGGCAAAGAAGCTTTCTTT.

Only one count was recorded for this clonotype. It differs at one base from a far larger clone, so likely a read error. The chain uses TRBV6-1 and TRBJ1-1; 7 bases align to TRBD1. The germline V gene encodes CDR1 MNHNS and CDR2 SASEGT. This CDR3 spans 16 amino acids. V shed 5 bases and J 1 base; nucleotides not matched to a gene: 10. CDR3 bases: TGTGCCAGCAGTTACTACAGGAACAGGGGGAACACTGAAGCTTTCTTT. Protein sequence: CASSYYRNRGNTEAFF.

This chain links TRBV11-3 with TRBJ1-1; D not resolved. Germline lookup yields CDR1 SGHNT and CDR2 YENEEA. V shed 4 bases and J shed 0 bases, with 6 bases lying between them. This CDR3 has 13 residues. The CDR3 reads CASSSYMNTEAFF. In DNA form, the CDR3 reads TGTGCCAGCAGCTCGTACATGAACACTGAAGCTTTCTTT.

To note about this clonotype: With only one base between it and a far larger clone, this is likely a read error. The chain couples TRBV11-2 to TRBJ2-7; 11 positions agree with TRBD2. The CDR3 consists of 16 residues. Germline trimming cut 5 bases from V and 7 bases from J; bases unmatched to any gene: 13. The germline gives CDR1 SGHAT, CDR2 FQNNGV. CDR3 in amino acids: CASSRNRLAGNNEQYF. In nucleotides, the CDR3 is TGTGCCAGCAGCCGAAACAGACTAGCGGGAAACAATGAGCAGTACTTC.

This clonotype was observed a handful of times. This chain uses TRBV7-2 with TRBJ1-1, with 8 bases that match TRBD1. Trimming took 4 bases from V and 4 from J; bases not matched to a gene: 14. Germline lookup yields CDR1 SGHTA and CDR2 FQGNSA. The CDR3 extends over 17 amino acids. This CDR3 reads CASSSGGAGGAGTEAFF. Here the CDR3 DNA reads TGTGCCAGCAGCTCAGGGGGGGCAGGGGGCGCGGGCACTGAAGCTTTCTTT.

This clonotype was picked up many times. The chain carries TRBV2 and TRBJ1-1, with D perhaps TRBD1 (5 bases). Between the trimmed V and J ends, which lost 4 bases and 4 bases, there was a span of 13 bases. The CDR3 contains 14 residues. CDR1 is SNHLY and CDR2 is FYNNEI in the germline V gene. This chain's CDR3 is CASSAGFGGTEAFF. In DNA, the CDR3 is TGTGCCAGCAGTGCAGGGTTTGGGGGCACTGAAGCTTTCTTT.

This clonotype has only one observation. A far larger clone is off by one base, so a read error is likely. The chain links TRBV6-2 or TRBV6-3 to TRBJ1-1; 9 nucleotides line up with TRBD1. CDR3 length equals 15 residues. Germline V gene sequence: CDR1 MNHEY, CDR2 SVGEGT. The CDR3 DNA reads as TGTGCCAGCATAGACACAGGGGGCGCGGACACTGAAGCTCTCTTT. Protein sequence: CASIDTGGADTEALF.

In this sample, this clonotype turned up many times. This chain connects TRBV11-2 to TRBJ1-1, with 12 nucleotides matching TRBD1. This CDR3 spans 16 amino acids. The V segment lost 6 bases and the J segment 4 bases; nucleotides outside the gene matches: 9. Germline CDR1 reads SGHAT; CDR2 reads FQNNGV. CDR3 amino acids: CASSRHRDRGPTEAFF. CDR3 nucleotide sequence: TGTGCCAGCAGTCGACACCGGGACAGGGGGCCCACTGAAGCTTTCTTT.

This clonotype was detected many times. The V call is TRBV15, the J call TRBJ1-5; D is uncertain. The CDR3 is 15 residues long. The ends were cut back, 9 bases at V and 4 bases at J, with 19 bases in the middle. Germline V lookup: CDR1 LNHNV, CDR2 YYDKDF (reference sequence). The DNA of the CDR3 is TGTGCCACTCTTGACTCGGACCTTTTAAATCAGCCCCAGCATTTT. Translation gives CATLDSDLLNQPQHF.

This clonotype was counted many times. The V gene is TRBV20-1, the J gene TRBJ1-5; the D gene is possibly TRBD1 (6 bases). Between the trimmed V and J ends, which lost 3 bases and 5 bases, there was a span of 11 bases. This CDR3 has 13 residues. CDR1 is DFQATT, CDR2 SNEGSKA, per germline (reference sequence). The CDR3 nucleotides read TGCAGTGCTAGTTGGGGGCTGGATCAGCCCCAGCATTTT. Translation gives CSASWGLDQPQHF.

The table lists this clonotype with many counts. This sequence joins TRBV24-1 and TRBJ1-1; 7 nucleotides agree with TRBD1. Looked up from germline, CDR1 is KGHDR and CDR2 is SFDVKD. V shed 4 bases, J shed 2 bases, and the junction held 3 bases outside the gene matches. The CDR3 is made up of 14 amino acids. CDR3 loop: CATSDRDRNTEAFF. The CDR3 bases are TGTGCCACCAGTGACCGGGACAGAAACACTGAAGCTTTCTTT.

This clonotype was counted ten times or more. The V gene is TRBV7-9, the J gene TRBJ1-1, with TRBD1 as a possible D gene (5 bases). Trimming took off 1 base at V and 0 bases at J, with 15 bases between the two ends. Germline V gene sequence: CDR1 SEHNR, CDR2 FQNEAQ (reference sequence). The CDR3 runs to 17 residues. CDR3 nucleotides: TGTGCCAGCAGCTTAGAGGCTGGGGGAGGAATGAACACTGAAGCTTTCTTT. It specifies CASSLEAGGGMNTEAFF.

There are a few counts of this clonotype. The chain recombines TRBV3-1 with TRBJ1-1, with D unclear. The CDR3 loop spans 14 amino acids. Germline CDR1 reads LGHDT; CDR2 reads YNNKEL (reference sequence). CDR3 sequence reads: CARSQTLTNTEAFF. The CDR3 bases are TGTGCAAGAAGCCAGACTTTGACGAACACTGAAGCTTTCTTT.

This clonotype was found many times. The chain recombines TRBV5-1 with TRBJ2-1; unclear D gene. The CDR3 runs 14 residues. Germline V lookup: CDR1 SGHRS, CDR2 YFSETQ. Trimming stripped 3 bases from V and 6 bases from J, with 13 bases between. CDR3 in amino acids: CASSSNMAVNEQFF. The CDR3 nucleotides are TGCGCCAGCAGCTCGAATATGGCTGTCAATGAGCAGTTCTTC.

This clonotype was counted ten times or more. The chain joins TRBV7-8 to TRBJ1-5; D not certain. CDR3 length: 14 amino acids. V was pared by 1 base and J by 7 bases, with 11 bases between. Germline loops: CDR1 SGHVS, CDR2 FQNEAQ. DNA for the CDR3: TGTGCCAGCAGCTTAGGGAGTGGGTCACAGCCCCAGCATTTT. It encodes CASSLGSGSQPQHF. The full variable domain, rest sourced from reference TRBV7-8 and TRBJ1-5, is GAGVSQSPRYKVAKRGQDVALRCDPISGHVSLFWYQQALGQGPEFLTYFQNEAQLDKSGLPSDRFFAERPEGSVSTLKIQRTQQEDSAVYLCASSLGSGSQPQHFGDGTRLSIL.